This T cell receptor (beta chain) was documented in a study of blood T cell repertoires in COVID-19. Study context: T cells, B-cell-depleted T cells, or PBMCs supplied cDNA or gDNA.

Authors' analysis steps: Estimation of nucleated cell counts was performed using reference gene primer amplification. Clones were read by immunoSEQ multiplex PCR, and TCRdb kept only the in-frame ones, dropping some. That table furnishes V, J and clone size, whereas the DNA furnished D and trimming. The data contain 100,000 to 150,000 clones, about 90% of them seen just once; the ten biggest clones take up 0.88%. This CDR3 has 13 amino acids. The germline CDR1 and CDR2 sequences are MNHEY and SVGAGI. Deletions cut 0 bases from V and 15 bases from J, with 12 bases between. The chain couples TRBV6-5 to TRBJ1-6; the D gene is possibly TRBD1 (5 bases). Source material: peripheral blood. This TCR derives from a woman aged 50 to 60 with active or convalescent COVID-19. CDR3 amino acids: CASSYSGAGRLHF. CDR3 nucleotides: TGTGCCAGCAGTTACTCAGGGGCCGGCCGCCTCCACTTT.